This TCR beta chain came from a study of human T cells and chemical hapten exposure. V gave up 1 base and J gave up 0 bases, with 19 bases separating them. Germline loops: CDR1 LGHDT, CDR2 YNNKEL (reference sequence). The CDR3 runs to 18 residues. Stated time point: patch test 2, 6 weeks after DPC sensitization. Treatment of the sample: therapeutic diphenylcyclopropenone sensitization with weekly scalp DPC. This clonotype was observed at least ten times. Via MiXCR, TCRdb re-called the RACE reads, giving one row per CDR3 protein. The table records approximately 96,000 distinct CDR3 sequences, about 9% of them present only once.

This specimen consisted of whole blood, obtained in connection with sensitization to the hapten diphenylcyclopropenone (DPC). This receptor was identified in a woman between 35 and 50 years old with alopecia areata. Some clones in this sample may be carry-over from other donors' samples. The V and J genes are TRBV3-1 and TRBJ2-7; perhaps D is TRBD1 or TRBD2 (5 bases each). The CDR3, as DNA: TGTGCCAGCAGCCAAGCTAAGGGTTGGGACGGAAACTCCTACGAGCAGTACTTC. Its translation is CASSQAKGWDGNSYEQYF.